A selection of T cell receptor beta chains follows, all from one sample in a study of OX40 agonist ivuxolimab in advanced cancers. Method: immunoSEQ multiplex PCR; TCRdb's copy keeps in-frame clones and lacks some. The sample shows about 75,000 clones, 80% to 90% of them seen only once. The specimen comprised CD4+ or CD8+ T cells sorted from blood, sampled in a trial of the OX40 agonist ivuxolimab. These receptor sequences come from an adult with an advanced solid tumor such as melanoma, head and neck, liver or kidney cancer. Each CDR3 is given with its conserved first and last residue. A D gene is named only where the DNA matches it firmly. Only part of the rows carry a size: once, few, many, or a class if the clone is expanded.

size: .
V: TRBV18
J: TRBJ1-1
D: .
CDR3: CASSSGSGYTEAFF
DNA: TGTGCCAGCTCGTCAGGGTCTGGGTACACTGAAGCTTTCTTT

size: .
V: TRBV9
J: TRBJ2-1
D: .
CDR3: CASSVATRGDEQFF
DNA: TGTGCCAGCAGCGTAGCTACGAGGGGCGATGAGCAGTTCTTC

size: .
V: TRBV5-1
J: TRBJ2-3
D: .
CDR3: CASSPGGTDTQYF
DNA: TGCGCCAGCAGCCCCGGAGGCACAGATACGCAGTATTTT

size: .
V: TRBV28
J: TRBJ2-7
D: .
CDR3: CASNRQSSYEQYF
DNA: TGTGCCAGCAACAGGCAGAGCTCCTACGAGCAGTACTTC

size: .
V: TRBV29-1
J: TRBJ1-1
D: .
CDR3: CSVDQTGLGAFF
DNA: TGCAGCGTGGATCAGACAGGCCTAGGAGCTTTCTTT

size: .
V: TRBV5-1
J: TRBJ2-7
D: .
CDR3: CASTRGEGRGYEQYF
DNA: TGCGCCAGCACCAGGGGGGAGGGAAGGGGCTACGAGCAGTACTTC

size: .
V: TRBV4-1
J: TRBJ2-2
D: .
CDR3: CASSQVQGPGGELFF
DNA: TGCGCCAGCAGCCAAGTCCAGGGCCCGGGCGGGGAGCTGTTTTTT

size: .
V: TRBV7-9
J: TRBJ2-2
D: .
CDR3: CASSLTNTGELFF
DNA: TGTGCCAGCAGCCTTACGAACACCGGGGAGCTGTTTTTT

size: .
V: TRBV19
J: TRBJ2-7
D: .
CDR3: CASSSLAGQRTYEQYF
DNA: TGTGCCAGTAGTTCCCTCGCGGGACAGCGAACCTACGAGCAGTACTTC

size: once
V: TRBV5-4
J: TRBJ1-5
D: TRBD1
CDR3: CASSYSGTGSNQPQHF
DNA: TGTGCCAGCAGCTACTCCGGGACAGGTAGCAATCAGCCCCAGCATTTT

size: .
V: TRBV2
J: TRBJ1-1
D: .
CDR3: CASSSIGRGAFF
DNA: TGTGCCAGCAGTTCTATCGGGAGGGGAGCTTTCTTT

size: few
V: TRBV2
J: TRBJ1-5
D: .
CDR3: CASSSGRGLSQPQHF
DNA: TGTGCCAGCAGTAGCGGGAGGGGACTTAGTCAGCCCCAGCATTTT

size: .
V: TRBV5-1
J: TRBJ1-3
D: TRBD1
CDR3: CASSLEPGQGASGNTIYF
DNA: TGCGCCAGCAGCTTAGAACCGGGACAGGGGGCCTCTGGAAACACCATATATTTT

size: .
V: TRBV14
J: TRBJ1-2
D: TRBD1
CDR3: CASSQQAGGNYGYTF
DNA: TGTGCCAGCAGCCAACAGGCAGGGGGCAACTATGGCTACACCTTC

size: .
V: TRBV27
J: TRBJ1-3
D: .
CDR3: CASRTGISGNTIYF
DNA: TGTGCCAGCAGGACGGGGATTTCTGGAAACACCATATATTTT

size: .
V: TRBV11-2
J: TRBJ1-3
D: TRBD1
CDR3: CASSFRDRVGNTIYF
DNA: TGTGCCAGCAGCTTCCGGGACAGGGTCGGAAACACCATATATTTT

size: .
V: TRBV28
J: TRBJ1-4
D: .
CDR3: CASSLSRGSFIGEKLFF
DNA: TGTGCCAGCAGTTTATCGCGGGGGTCATTTATAGGGGAAAAACTGTTTTTT

size: .
V: TRBV9
J: TRBJ2-5
D: .
CDR3: CASSVLAAQETQYF
DNA: TGTGCCAGCAGCGTCTTGGCGGCCCAAGAGACCCAGTACTTC